Reported below is one TCR beta chain. There is no known antigen for this receptor. No per-base quality is available; no much larger clone lies one base away. Library creation used PCR. This sample was sequenced with an Illumina HiSeq 2500. To reduce PCR and sequencing biases, unique molecular identifiers were incorporated into the TCR beta cDNA libraries. Every 1 to 10 million input T cells yielded roughly 500,000 cDNA molecules, meaning each molecule approximated one T cell. The patient libraries were prepared and sequenced using the same protocol as the earlier healthy control dataset. Within a given batch, samples were prepared together, multiplexed and sequenced on the same HiSeq lane. In the source study's methods: Raw barcoded reads were processed with MIGEC, and single-read molecular identifier groups were discarded before consensus assembly and CDR3 extraction. Clonotype tables were post-analysed with VDJtools, and diversity was normalized by down-sampling all datasets to the smallest sample size. To correct batch-related cross-sample contamination, repertoire overlap clustering matched CDR3 amino acid sequences but not nucleotide sequences. The public sequencing data were trimmed at Q25 with fastp and processed into clonotypes with MiXCR by TCRdb, which kept only in-frame beta chains. Rows are combined by CDR3 protein, so each entry shows the most common genes and DNA. These V and J calls rely on TCRdb rather than the paper's analysis. This sample comprises a few hundred thousand distinct CDR3 sequences, about a third of them detected only once. The top ten clones comprise roughly 6% of the sample.

The sample originates from a study of post-analysis software for immune sequencing data (dated by TCRdb to about 2015). Regarding the study in general: Relapsing-remitting, secondary progressive and progressive-relapsing multiple sclerosis were recorded as disease courses, and subtype annotation was lacking for some patients. The patient repertoires were set against 11 previously published healthy control repertoires from donors whose ages ranged from 6 to 25 years. A subset of samples was prepared in parallel using single-end sample barcoding, then pooled and co-amplified after Illumina adapter ligation.

General findings and caveats noted by the study authors: Multiple sclerosis patients had significantly lower normalized Chao1 diversity than controls, a result that suggests substantial peripheral T-cell clonal expansion. The multiple sclerosis patient group was slightly younger than the control group. Direct clustering with F measure revealed strong co-clustering of samples prepared in the same batch, which led to a batch-effect correction. Significantly higher frequencies in patients than in controls were found for roughly 5 TRBV segments, including TRBV5-6, TRBV5-1 and TRBV20-1.

Spanning cysteine to phenylalanine, the CDR3 consists of 13 amino acids. Only the CDR3 DNA stays, 39 bases, in frame from base 1. CDR1 and CDR2 were assigned from the germline V gene as SGHRS and YFSETQ. Compared with germline, V lacks 6 bases and J lacks 6 bases; bases without a gene match: 9. To demonstrate the VDJtools post-analysis software, the study profiled TCR beta repertoires from the peripheral blood of about 13 young patients with multiple sclerosis. The multiple sclerosis patients were children and adolescents ranging in age from roughly 6 to 15 years. The rearranged chain carries TRBV5-1 and TRBJ2-7; 7 central bases correspond to TRBD1. The sequenced sample was blood. This TCR came from a girl aged 2-17 years with multiple sclerosis. The CDR3 sequence is CASTVQGIGEQYF. The sequence in DNA is TGCGCCAGCACGGTACAGGGGATCGGCGAGCAGTACTTC.